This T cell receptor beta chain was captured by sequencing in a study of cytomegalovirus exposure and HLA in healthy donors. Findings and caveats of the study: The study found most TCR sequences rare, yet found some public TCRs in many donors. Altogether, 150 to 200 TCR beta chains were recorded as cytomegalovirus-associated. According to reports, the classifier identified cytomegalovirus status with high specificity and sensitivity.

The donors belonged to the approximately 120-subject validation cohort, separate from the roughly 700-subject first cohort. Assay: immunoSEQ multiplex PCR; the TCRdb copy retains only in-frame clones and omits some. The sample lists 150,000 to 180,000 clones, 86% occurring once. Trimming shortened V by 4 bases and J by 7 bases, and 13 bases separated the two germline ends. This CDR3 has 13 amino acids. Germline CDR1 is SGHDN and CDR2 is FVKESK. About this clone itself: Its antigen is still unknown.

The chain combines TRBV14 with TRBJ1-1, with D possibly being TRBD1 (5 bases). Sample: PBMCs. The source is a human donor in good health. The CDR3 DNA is TGTGCCAGCAGCCTCGGGACTTCGGGTGAAGCTTTCTTT. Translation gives CASSLGTSGEAFF.